This entry is about one T cell receptor beta chain. What it binds is unknown. CDR3 length equals 14 residues. The germline gives CDR1 MGHDK, CDR2 SYGVNS. V trimming: 8 bases; J trimming: 8 bases; junction bases outside the gene matches: 11. These data come from a study of cytomegalovirus exposure and HLA in healthy donors. Use of 60 Vbeta and 13 Jbeta primers characterized the PCR. The data were produced by immunoSEQ multiplex PCR, yet TCRdb's version contains in-frame clones alone and is incomplete. This table holds about 130,000 clones, about 79% found once. Regarding the study as a whole: V segments that were indistinguishable, TRBV6-2 and TRBV6-3 among them, were omitted from analysis. Overall, approximately 150 TCR beta chains were annotated as cytomegalovirus-associated.

This chain connects TRBV25-1 to TRBJ1-4; 7 positions match TRBD1. Source material: PBMCs. This receptor was taken from a man younger than 30 in good health and CMV-seronegative. In DNA form, the CDR3 reads TGTGCCAGCTCTCGGAGGGGGCTCGGGGAAAAACTGTTTTTT. Translated, it gives CASSRRGLGEKLFF.